This T cell receptor (beta chain) emerged from a study of shared clonotypes between healthy human individuals. Looking at the study overall: Participating donors consisted of a couple of women and a few men aged 18 to 49. Whole-study findings and limits: Larger estimated richness was generally seen in naive subsets than in memory subsets. Tissues were not sampled, only blood, and their repertoires likely differ.

The CD4+ fraction was divided into a CD45RA+ naive subset and a CD45RA-negative memory subset. Per germline, CDR1 SNHLY and CDR2 FYNNEI. The CDR3 is 14 amino acids. The ends were cut back, 5 bases at V and 1 base at J, with 10 bases in the middle. TCRdb keeps only in-frame clones here, not all; method: immunoSEQ multiplex PCR. The table lists around 2.1 million clones, around 95% of them singletons. Concerning this clone itself: Its antigen is not identified.

The sample comprised naive CD4+ T cells sorted from blood. Specified subset: CD45RA+ positively selected. The TCR was taken from a man younger than 35 in good health. The J gene is TRBJ2-3, the V gene TRBV2; D remains unclear. In DNA form, the CDR3 reads TGTGCCAGCAGTTCCGATAGCCGCACAGATACGCAGTATTTT. Its protein is CASSSDSRTDTQYF.